These 14 T cell receptor beta chains came from one sample sequenced in a study of beta chain features in type 1 diabetes. Reverse transcribing all isolated RNA meant expressed TCRB transcripts were sequenced. Here immunoSEQ multiplex PCR was the method, and the copy in TCRdb shows in-frame clones only, minus some. Among 150,000 to 200,000 clones listed, 7.5% to 10% were seen once. Sequenced sample: central memory CD4+ T cells from blood. These receptors were collected from a woman aged 18-29 years in good health.

There are a few counts of this clone. The chain has TRBV6-5 and TRBJ2-7; 7 bases fit TRBD1. The germline CDR1 and CDR2 sequences are MNHEY and SVGAGI. The CDR3 covers 13 residues. V lost 7 bases to trimming and J lost 4 bases; unmatched junction nucleotides: 7. The CDR3 loop is CASKGAGNYEQYF. In nucleotides, the CDR3 is TGTGCCAGCAAGGGGGCAGGGAATTACGAGCAGTACTTC.

V gene TRBV29-1 combines with J gene TRBJ2-3; 9 positions match TRBD2. Trimming took 5 bases from V and 2 from J; bases not matched to a gene: 8. Per germline, CDR1 SQVTM and CDR2 ANQGSEA. The CDR3 extends over 15 amino acids. The CDR3 DNA reads as TGCAGCGTTTCAAGCGGGGGGTCGGTCACAGATACGCAGTATTTT. Its protein is CSVSSGGSVTDTQYF.

The V and J genes are TRBV9 and TRBJ1-5; TRBD1 agrees at 7 bases. J lost 4 bases, V lost 4 bases, and 8 bases had no gene match. Germline values: CDR1 SGDLS, CDR2 YYNGEE. There are 15 residues in the CDR3. The CDR3 reads CASSPRAGGNQPQHF. For the CDR3, the DNA is TGTGCCAGCAGCCCCCGGGCAGGGGGGAATCAGCCCCAGCATTTT.

This clone was seen a handful of times. J is TRBJ2-1 and V is TRBV7-2, with 7 bases aligning to TRBD1. The CDR3 covers 14 residues. The germline gives CDR1 SGHTA, CDR2 FQGNSA. Trimming took 6 bases from V and 5 from J; bases not matched to a gene: 7. The CDR3 is CASRSTGWDNEQFF. For the CDR3, the DNA is TGTGCCAGCAGATCGACAGGGTGGGACAATGAGCAGTTCTTC.

There are a few counts of this clone. The CDR3 DNA reads as TGCAGCGTTTCGGGACTAGCGGGGGAAAGACAAGAGACCCAGTACTTC. It is translated as CSVSGLAGERQETQYF. This chain connects TRBV29-1 to TRBJ2-5; 14 nucleotides align to TRBD2. The germline V gene has CDR1 SQVTM and CDR2 ANQGSEA. This CDR3 region has 16 residues. With 5 bases clipped from V and 2 bases from J, the junction kept 7 bases outside the gene matches.

This clone was seen many times. V gene TRBV15 combines with J gene TRBJ2-1; the D is unclear. CDR1 is LNHNV and CDR2 is YYDKDF in the germline V gene (reference sequence). V shed 4 bases and J shed 4 bases, with 14 bases lying between them. The CDR3 totals 15 residues. CDR3 nucleotide sequence: TGTGCCACCAGCATCGGGTTGGGTGATTACAATGAGCAGTTCTTC. Protein product: CATSIGLGDYNEQFF.

A remark on this clone: Other DNA sequences in this sample translate to the same CDR3. This chain links TRBV7-2 with TRBJ2-5; no firm D call. Germline loops: CDR1 SGHTA, CDR2 FQGNSA. CDR3 length: 11 residues. V lost 5 bases and J 2 bases, leaving 3 bases between the germline ends. CDR3 nucleotides: TGTGCCAGCAGCCCTCAAGAGACCCAGTACTTC. Its protein is CASSPQETQYF.

This chain links TRBV7-3 with TRBJ2-1; D not resolved. The germline V and J ends were trimmed by 5 bases and 9 bases, with 11 bases remaining between them. This CDR3 is built from 12 residues. Germline CDR1 is SGHTA and CDR2 is FQGTGA. The DNA of the CDR3 is TGTGCCAGCAGCCGGGTACCGGGTGAGCAGTTCTTC. Amino acids: CASSRVPGEQFF.

This chain uses TRBV7-9 with TRBJ2-1; a possible D gene is TRBD2 (5 bases). Germline V gene data show CDR1 as SEHNR and CDR2 as FQNEAQ (reference sequence). The ends were cut back, 1 base at V and 9 bases at J, with 16 bases in the middle. The CDR3 contains 15 residues. CDR3 nucleotides: TGTGCCAGCAGCTTAGTAACCAGCGGAAAGGGTGAGCAGTTCTTC. Translated, it gives CASSLVTSGKGEQFF.

The genes are TRBV7-2 and TRBJ1-2; the match to TRBD1 covers 8 bases. CDR3 length: 16 residues. Germline-derived CDR1 and CDR2 are SGHTA and FQGNSA. With 5 bases clipped from V and 3 bases from J, the junction kept 11 bases outside the gene matches. CDR3 in DNA: TGTGCCAGCAGCAAAGACGGCAGGGGGCGTCACTATGGCTACACCTTC. This gives the protein CASSKDGRGRHYGYTF.

The chain links TRBV6-5 to TRBJ1-2, with a possible D match to TRBD1 (5 bases). V lost 6 bases to trimming and J lost 4 bases, with 12 bases between them. Germline V CDR1 and CDR2: MNHEY, SVGAGI. This CDR3 comprises 13 residues. The CDR3 bases are TGTGCCAGCAGCCCAGACAGATTCTATGGCTACACCTTC. This encodes CASSPDRFYGYTF.

This chain joins TRBV6-5 and TRBJ1-4, with a possible D match to TRBD1 (6 bases). CDR1 MNHEY and CDR2 SVGAGI come from the germline V gene. The CDR3 spans 15 residues. Trimming removed 5 bases from V and 8 bases from J, with 18 bases in between. The CDR3 reads CASSRNRAVDEKLFF. DNA of the CDR3: TGTGCCAGCAGTCGAAACAGGGCGGTGGACGAAAAACTGTTTTTT.

This clone was seen only a few times. The chain carries TRBV5-1 and TRBJ2-7; the D gene is possibly TRBD2 (5 bases). The V end was cut by 0 bases, the J end by 3 bases, with 19 bases between. In germline, CDR1 is SGHRS, CDR2 YFSETQ. This CDR3 is built from 17 residues. CDR3 sequence (DNA): TGCGCCAGCAGCTTGGCCTCGGGGAGCTCAGCGGTCTACGAGCAGTACTTC. It is translated as CASSLASGSSAVYEQYF.

This clone showed up just a few times. The rearrangement joins TRBV5-1 to TRBJ1-1; TRBD1 matches 9 bases. V trimming: 3 bases; J trimming: 8 bases; junction bases outside the gene matches: 5. Per germline, CDR1 SGHRS and CDR2 YFSETQ. The CDR3 sequence is 13 residues long. The CDR3 sequence: CASSSSGTGEAFF. CDR3 in DNA: TGCGCCAGCAGCTCCTCCGGGACAGGGGAAGCTTTCTTT.